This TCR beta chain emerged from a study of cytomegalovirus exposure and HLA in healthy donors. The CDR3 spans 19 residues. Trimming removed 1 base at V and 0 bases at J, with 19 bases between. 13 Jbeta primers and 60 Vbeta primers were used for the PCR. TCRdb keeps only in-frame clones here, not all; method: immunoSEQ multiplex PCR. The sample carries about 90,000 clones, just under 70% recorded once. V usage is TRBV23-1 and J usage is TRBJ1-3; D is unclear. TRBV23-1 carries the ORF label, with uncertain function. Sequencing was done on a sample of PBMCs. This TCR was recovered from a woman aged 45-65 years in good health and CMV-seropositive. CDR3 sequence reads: CASSQLFGVHSHSGNTIYF. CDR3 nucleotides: TGCGCCAGCAGTCAATTGTTCGGAGTGCACTCCCACTCTGGAAACACCATATATTTT.